Detailed here is one T cell receptor (beta chain). This sample stems from a study of T cell changes during pregnancy in multiple sclerosis. Trimming removed 4 bases from V and 7 bases from J, with 14 bases in between. Germline CDR1 and CDR2: SGHRS and YFSETQ. The CDR3 is 14 residues long. Profiled with immunoSEQ multiplex PCR; TCRdb holds only in-frame clones, not every one. The sample contains more than 65,000 clones, roughly 95% of which appear only once. The receptor was derived from a female donor with multiple sclerosis, enrolled in a pregnancy study. This chain links TRBV5-1 with TRBJ2-2; D is possibly TRBD1 (7 bases). The input for sequencing was peripheral blood, taken in the second trimester of pregnancy. The chain's CDR3 is CASSPQGEVGELFF. The CDR3 DNA is TGCGCCAGCAGCCCGCAGGGGGAGGTCGGGGAGCTGTTTTTT.